The following is a TCR beta chain sequence with its context. Trimming left V 8 bases short and J 4 bases short, with 13 bases between. The CDR3 covers 13 residues. Per germline, CDR1 MNHEY and CDR2 SMNVEV (reference sequence). The data originate from a study of blood T cell repertoires in COVID-19. As for the study in general: Acute and convalescent COVID-19 specimens originated in the United States, Italy and Spain.

The assay was immunoSEQ multiplex PCR, and TCRdb's table has in-frame clones only and misses some. The table includes 310,000 or so clones, around 88% detected once. The sequenced material came from peripheral blood. This receptor was taken from a woman aged 45-59 years with acute or convalescent COVID-19. This chain uses TRBV27 with TRBJ2-3, with a weak D call TRBD2 (7 bases). The CDR3 reads CASHRGAADTQYF. As DNA, the CDR3 is TGTGCCAGCCATCGGGGGGCGGCAGATACGCAGTATTTT.